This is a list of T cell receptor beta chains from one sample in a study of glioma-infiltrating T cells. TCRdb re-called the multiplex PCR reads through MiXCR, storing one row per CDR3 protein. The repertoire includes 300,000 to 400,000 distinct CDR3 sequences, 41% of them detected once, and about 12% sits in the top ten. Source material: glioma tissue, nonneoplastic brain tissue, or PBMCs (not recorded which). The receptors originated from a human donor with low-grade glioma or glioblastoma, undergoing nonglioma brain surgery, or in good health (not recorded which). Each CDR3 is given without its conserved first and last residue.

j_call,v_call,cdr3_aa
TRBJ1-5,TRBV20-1,SAWTLSGNQPQH
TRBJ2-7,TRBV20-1,GARDLLTGSSYEQY
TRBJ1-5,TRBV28,ASGDRAYQPQH
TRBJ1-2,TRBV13,ASSSPAQAAGGYT
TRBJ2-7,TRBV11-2,ASSLYPSGNEQY
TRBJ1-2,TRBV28,ASSLWDTNYGYT
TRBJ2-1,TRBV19,ASSSTDRGRGNEQF
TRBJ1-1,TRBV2,AGSLEDMNTEAF
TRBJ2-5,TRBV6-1,AISEPGSGRGETQY
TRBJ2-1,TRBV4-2,ASSQGQERYGEQF
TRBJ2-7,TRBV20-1,SARVQGAHEQY
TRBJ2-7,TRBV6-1,ASSLSNEQY
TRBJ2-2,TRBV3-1,ATGTSGTGELF
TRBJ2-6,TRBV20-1,SARSSGQQSTSGRTGANVLT
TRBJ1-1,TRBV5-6,ASSSWTALNTEAF
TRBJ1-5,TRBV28,ASSGRFQSQH
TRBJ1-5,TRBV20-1,SARDLARGHQPQH
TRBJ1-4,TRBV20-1,SQGRLNEKLF
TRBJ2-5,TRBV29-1,SVEVLGETQY
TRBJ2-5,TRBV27,ASSLLSFASVETQY